This T cell receptor (beta chain) was captured by sequencing in a study of T cell repertoires in cytomegalovirus infection (dated by TCRdb to between 2019 and 2020). Notes on the research overall: The peptide stimulations were aimed at well-studied HLA-B-restricted epitopes as well as recently identified HLA-C-restricted CMV epitopes, whose presentation resists viral immunomodulation. Because public TCR beta signatures pointed to carriage of CMV infection together with the matching HLA type, the HLA type of each donor mattered for the analysis. Study-level results and caveats: In both this cohort and an independent cohort of several hundred donors, the cumulative frequency of public TCR beta family members distinguished carriers of CMV infection plus the relevant HLA type. The ex vivo response was dominated by HLA-C-restricted CMV-specific TCR beta clonotypes, which also provided the single most frequent clonotype in two of eight donors.

V loses 2 bases, J loses 4 bases, and the germline ends lie 6 bases apart. CDR3 length: 14 amino acids, cysteine to phenylalanine. Of all the DNA, just the CDR3 is kept, 42 bases in frame from base 1. Looking up the germline V gene yields CDR1 MNHEY and CDR2 SVGAGI. These reads were obtained on an Illumina HiSeq 1500. The raw public data were reprocessed by TCRdb itself: fastp quality trimming at Q25, MiXCR clonotype calling, in-frame beta chains only. One record per CDR3 amino acid sequence lists the most common genes and DNA. This sample comprises 830,000 or so distinct CDR3 sequences, about 30% of them detected only once. Over 10% of the sample is in the top ten clones. What this sample's treatment or condition label stands for: in vitro stimulation with specific CMV peptide epitopes to enrich CMV-specific T cells. A word on this clonotype: The antigen this receptor binds is unknown. No much larger clone is present one base from it, and per-base qualities are unavailable.

This clonotype was obtained from a human donor in good health (CMV status not recorded). Some clones in this sample may be carry-over from other donors' samples. Recombination joined TRBV6-5 with TRBJ2-6; TRBD1 is a possible D gene, resting on 6 matching bases. The sample consisted of cultured CD8+ T cells from PBMCs, taken from culture after CMV antigen stimulation. CDR3 loop: CASSYGTGANVLTF. The nucleotide sequence is given as TGTGCCAGCAGTTACGGGACAGGGGCCAACGTCCTGACTTTC.